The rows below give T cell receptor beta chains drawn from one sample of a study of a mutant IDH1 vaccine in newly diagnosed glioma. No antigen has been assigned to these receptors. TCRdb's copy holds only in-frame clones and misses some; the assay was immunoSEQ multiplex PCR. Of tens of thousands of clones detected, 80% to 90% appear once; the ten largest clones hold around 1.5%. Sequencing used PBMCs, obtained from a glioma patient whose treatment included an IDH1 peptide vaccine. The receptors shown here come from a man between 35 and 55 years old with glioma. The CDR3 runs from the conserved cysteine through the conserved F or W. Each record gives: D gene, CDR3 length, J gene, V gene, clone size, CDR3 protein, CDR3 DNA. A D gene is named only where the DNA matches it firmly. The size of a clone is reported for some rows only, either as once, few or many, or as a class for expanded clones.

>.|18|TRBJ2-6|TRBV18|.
CASSPRDTDLSGANVLTF
TGTGCCAGCTCCCCCCGGGACACTGACCTCTCTGGGGCCAACGTCCTGACTTTC
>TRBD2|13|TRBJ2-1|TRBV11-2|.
CASSLWTSNEQFF
TGTGCCAGCAGCTTATGGACTAGCAATGAGCAGTTCTTC
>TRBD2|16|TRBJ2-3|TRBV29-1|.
CSVVILAGGITDTQYF
TGCAGCGTCGTCATCCTAGCGGGGGGTATCACAGATACGCAGTATTTT
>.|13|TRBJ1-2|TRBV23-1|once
CMGAAQSNYGYTF
TGCATGGGGGCGGCCCAATCTAACTATGGCTACACCTTC
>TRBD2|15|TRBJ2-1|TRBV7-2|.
CASSATSGVNNEQFF
TGTGCCAGCAGCGCGACTAGCGGGGTCAACAATGAGCAGTTCTTC
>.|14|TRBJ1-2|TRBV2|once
CATHKSGSRYGYTF
TGTGCCACCCATAAATCAGGTTCCCGCTATGGCTACACCTTC
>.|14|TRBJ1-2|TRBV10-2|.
CASSEFGGEAGYTF
TGCGCCAGCAGTGAATTTGGAGGGGAGGCGGGCTACACCTTC
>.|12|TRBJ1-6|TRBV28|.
CASSEANSPLHF
TGTGCCAGCAGTGAGGCTAATTCACCCCTCCACTTT
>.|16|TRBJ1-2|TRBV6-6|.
CASSYSGGRPPGGYTF
TGTGCCAGCAGTTACTCGGGGGGCCGGCCTCCTGGAGGCTACACCTTC
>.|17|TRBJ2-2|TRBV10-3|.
CAITSRGRGPNTGELFF
TGTGCCATCACCTCCAGAGGGAGGGGGCCTAACACCGGGGAGCTGTTTTTT
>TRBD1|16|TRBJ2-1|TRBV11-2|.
CASSSSGQFLYNEQFF
TGTGCCAGCAGCTCCTCGGGACAGTTTCTCTACAATGAGCAGTTCTTC
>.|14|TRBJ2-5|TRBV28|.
CASSLDEGWETQYF
TGTGCCAGCAGTTTAGACGAAGGTTGGGAGACCCAGTACTTC
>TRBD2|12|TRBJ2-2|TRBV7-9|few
CASGGDTGELFF
TGTGCCAGCGGGGGGGACACCGGGGAGCTGTTTTTT
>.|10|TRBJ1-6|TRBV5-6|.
CAIQGSPLHF
TGTGCCATCCAGGGGTCACCCCTCCACTTT
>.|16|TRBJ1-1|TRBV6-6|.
CASILNPDRKNTEAFF
TGTGCCAGCATCCTAAATCCCGACCGGAAGAACACTGAAGCTTTCTTT
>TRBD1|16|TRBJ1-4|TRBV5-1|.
CASSRGPGTGNEKLFF
TGCGCCAGCAGCCGGGGACCCGGGACAGGGAATGAAAAACTGTTTTTT
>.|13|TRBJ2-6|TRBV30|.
CAWRVAGANVLTF
TGTGCCTGGAGGGTCGCTGGGGCCAACGTCCTGACTTTC
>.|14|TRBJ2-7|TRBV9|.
CASSVAESSYEQYF
TGTGCCAGCAGCGTAGCGGAGAGCTCCTACGAGCAGTACTTC
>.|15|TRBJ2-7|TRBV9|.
CASSVGRDSSYEQYF
TGTGCCAGCAGCGTAGGAAGGGATAGCTCCTACGAGCAGTACTTC
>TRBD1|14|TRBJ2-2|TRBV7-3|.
CASSLTDRTGELFF
TGTGCCAGCAGCTTAACGGACAGGACCGGGGAGCTGTTTTTT
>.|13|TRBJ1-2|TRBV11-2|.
CASSPEGGYGYTF
TGTGCCAGCAGCCCCGAGGGGGGGTACGGCTACACCTTC
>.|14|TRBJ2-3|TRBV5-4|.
CASSSRVPPDTQYF
TGTGCCAGCAGCTCCAGGGTACCGCCAGATACGCAGTATTTT
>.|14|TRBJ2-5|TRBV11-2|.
CASSLDGREETQYF
TGTGCCAGCAGCTTAGATGGCAGGGAGGAGACCCAGTACTTC
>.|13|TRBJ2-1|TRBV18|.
CASSPDLTGEQFF
TGTGCCAGCTCTCCGGACCTTACAGGAGAGCAGTTCTTC
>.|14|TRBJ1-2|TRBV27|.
CASSFQGFGYGYTF
TGTGCCAGCAGTTTCCAGGGGTTCGGCTATGGCTACACCTTC
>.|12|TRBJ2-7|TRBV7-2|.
CASSFSTYEQYF
TGTGCCAGCAGCTTCTCTACCTACGAGCAGTACTTC
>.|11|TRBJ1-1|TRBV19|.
CASATVTEAFF
TGTGCCAGTGCCACGGTCACTGAAGCTTTCTTT
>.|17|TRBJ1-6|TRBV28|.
CASNDQKESSYNSPLHF
TGTGCCAGTAACGATCAGAAGGAGAGCTCCTATAATTCACCCCTCCACTTT
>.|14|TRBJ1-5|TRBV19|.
CASSKGDSNQPQHF
TGTGCCAGTAGTAAAGGGGATAGCAATCAGCCCCAGCATTTT
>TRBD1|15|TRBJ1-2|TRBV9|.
CASSVGTGEYGGYTF
TGTGCCAGCAGCGTAGGAACAGGGGAGTATGGTGGCTACACCTTC
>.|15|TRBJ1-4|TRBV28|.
CASSPGLSTNEKLFF
TGTGCCAGCAGTCCCGGACTGTCAACTAATGAAAAACTGTTTTTT
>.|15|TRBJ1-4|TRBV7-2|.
CASSANGQINEKLFF
TGTGCCAGCAGCGCAAATGGACAGATTAATGAAAAACTGTTTTTT
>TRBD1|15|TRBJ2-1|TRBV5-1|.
CASSSLGQGPNEQFF
TGCGCCAGCAGCTCCCTAGGACAGGGGCCCAATGAGCAGTTCTTC
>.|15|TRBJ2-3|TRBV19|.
CASSIGQAGADTQYF
TGTGCCAGTAGTATCGGTCAGGCAGGGGCAGATACGCAGTATTTT
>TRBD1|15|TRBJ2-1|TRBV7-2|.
CASSPDRDVYNEQFF
TGTGCCAGCAGCCCCGACAGGGACGTCTACAATGAGCAGTTCTTC
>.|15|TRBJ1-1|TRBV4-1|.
CASSHSVLADTEAFF
TGCGCCAGCAGCCATTCCGTGTTGGCGGACACTGAAGCTTTCTTT
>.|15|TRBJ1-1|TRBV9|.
CASSVVGAGSTEAFF
TGTGCCAGCAGCGTAGTCGGGGCTGGGTCCACTGAAGCTTTCTTT
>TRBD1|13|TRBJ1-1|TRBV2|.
CASSGQGVTEAFF
TGTGCCAGCAGTGGACAGGGGGTGACTGAAGCTTTCTTT
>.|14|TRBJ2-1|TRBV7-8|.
CASSSSANYNEQFF
TGTGCCAGCAGCTCCTCGGCCAACTACAATGAGCAGTTCTTC
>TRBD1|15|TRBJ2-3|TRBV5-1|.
CASSRNRGNTDTQYF
TGCGCCAGCAGCCGTAACAGGGGGAACACAGATACGCAGTATTTT